This T cell receptor beta chain emerged from a study of T cells in Graves' hyperthyroidism and ophthalmopathy. The CDR3 regions of TCR beta were amplified from RNA transcripts. With the HTBI primer set, the TCR CDR3 went through a first round of RT-PCR. TCRdb recomputed calls from the multiplex PCR reads with MiXCR, one row per CDR3 protein. This sample has some 500,000 distinct CDR3 sequences, with around 15% found just once. Findings and caveats of the study: Most thyroid clonotypes with frequency above 0.001 were detected in blood.

This clonotype was observed at least ten times. Its specificity is not known. The germline gives CDR1 SNHLY, CDR2 FYNNEI. The CDR3 loop spans 14 amino acids. V shed 10 bases and J 4 bases; nucleotides not matched to a gene: 12. Sequenced input: blood. The chain is built from TRBV2 and TRBJ1-1; TRBD1 agrees at 7 bases. This sequence was found in a woman under 30 with Graves' hyperthyroidism. In DNA form, the CDR3 reads TGTGCCACAAACTCGGGACAGTTAAGCACTGAAGCTTTCTTT. Protein sequence: CATNSGQLSTEAFF.